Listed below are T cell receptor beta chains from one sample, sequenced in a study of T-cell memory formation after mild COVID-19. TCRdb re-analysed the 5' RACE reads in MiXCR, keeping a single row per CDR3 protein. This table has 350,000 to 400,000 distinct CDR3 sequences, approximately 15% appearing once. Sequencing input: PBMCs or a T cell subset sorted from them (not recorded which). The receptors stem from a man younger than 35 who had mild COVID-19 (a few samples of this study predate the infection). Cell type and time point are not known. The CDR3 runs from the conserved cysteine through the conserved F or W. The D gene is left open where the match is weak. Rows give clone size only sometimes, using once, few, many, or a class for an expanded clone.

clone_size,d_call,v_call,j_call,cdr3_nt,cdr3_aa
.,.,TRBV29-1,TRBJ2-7,TGCAGCGTTGAGGTCCCTAAGGAGGTAGGGCACGAGCAGTACTTC,CSVEVPKEVGHEQYF
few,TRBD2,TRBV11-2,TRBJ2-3,TGTGCCAGCAGCTTAGGGAAGCGGGGAACAGATACGCAGTATTTT,CASSLGKRGTDTQYF
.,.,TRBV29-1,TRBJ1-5,TGCAGCGTTGAATCTACACAGGGAATGCCCCAGCATTTT,CSVESTQGMPQHF
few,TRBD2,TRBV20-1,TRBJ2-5,TGCAGTGCTACTAAGGAGGGACTAGGGTTAGAGACCCAGTACTTC,CSATKEGLGLETQYF
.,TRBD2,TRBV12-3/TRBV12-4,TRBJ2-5,TGTGCCAGCAGTTTGGTTAGCGGGGGGAAACAAGAGACCCAGTACTTC,CASSLVSGGKQETQYF
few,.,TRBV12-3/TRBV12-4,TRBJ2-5,TGTGCCAGCAGTTTGGGTAATCTCGGGACCCAGTACTTC,CASSLGNLGTQYF
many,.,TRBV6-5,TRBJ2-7,TGTGCCAGCAGCTCTTATGGAGGAGCGACCTACGAGCAGTACTTC,CASSSYGGATYEQYF
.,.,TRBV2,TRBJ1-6,TGTGCCAGCAGTGACCCGACAGATTATAATTCACCCCTCCACTTT,CASSDPTDYNSPLHF
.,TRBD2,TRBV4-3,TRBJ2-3,TGCGCCAGCAGCCAACTGGCGGGGGGCCCTACAGATACGCAGTATTTT,CASSQLAGGPTDTQYF
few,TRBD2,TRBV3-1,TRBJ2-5,TGTGCCAGCAGCTCAGGACTAGCGGGGGTCCCACTACACCAAGAGACCCAGTACTTC,CASSSGLAGVPLHQETQYF
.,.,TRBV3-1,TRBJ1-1,TGTGCCAGCAGCCAACCGTCGGGCACTGAAGCTTTCTTT,CASSQPSGTEAFF
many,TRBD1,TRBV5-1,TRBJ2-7,TGCGCCAGCAGCTTGGGTGGGACAGGGTCGTACGAGCAGTACTTC,CASSLGGTGSYEQYF
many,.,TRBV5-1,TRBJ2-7,TGCGCCAGCAGCTTGGAGACAGCTACCTACGAGCAGTACTTC,CASSLETATYEQYF
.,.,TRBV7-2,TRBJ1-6,TGTGCCAGCAGCCCTGCTCAGGGGAATTCACCCCTCCACTTT,CASSPAQGNSPLHF
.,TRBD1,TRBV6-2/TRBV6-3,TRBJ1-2,TGTGCCAGCAGTGGAGGGACAGGGTATGGCTACACCTTC,CASSGGTGYGYTF
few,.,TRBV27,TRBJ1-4,TGTGCCAGCAGTTTAAGATGGGGGACTAATGAAAAACTGTTTTTT,CASSLRWGTNEKLFF
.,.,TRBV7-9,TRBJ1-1,TGTGCCAGCAGCCCCCCCAGGCGAGATGAAGCTTTCTTT,CASSPPRRDEAFF
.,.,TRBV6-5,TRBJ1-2,TGTGCCAGCAGTTTCGGTCTCCCGGACTTTAACTATGGCTACACCTTC,CASSFGLPDFNYGYTF
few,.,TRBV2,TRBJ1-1,TGTGCCACCCTCCAGGCAGCAGCTGAAGCTTTCTTT,CATLQAAAEAFF
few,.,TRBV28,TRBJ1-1,TGTGCCAGCAGTGAAGCCACTGAAGCTTTCTTT,CASSEATEAFF
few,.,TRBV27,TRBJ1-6,TGTGCCAGCAGTGTTGAAGAGTTAGGTTCACCCCTCCACTTT,CASSVEELGSPLHF
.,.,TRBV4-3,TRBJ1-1,TGCGCCAGCAGCCAAGATGCCTTGAACACTGAAGCTTTCTTT,CASSQDALNTEAFF
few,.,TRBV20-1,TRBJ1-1,TGCAGTGCATTTGGGATGCACACTGAAGCTTTCTTT,CSAFGMHTEAFF
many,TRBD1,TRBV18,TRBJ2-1,TGTGCCAGCTCGCAAACCGGGACAGCGCTCTCCGACTCCTACAATGAGCAGTTCTTC,CASSQTGTALSDSYNEQFF
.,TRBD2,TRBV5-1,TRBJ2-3,TGCGCCAGCAGCGGGGGGGTCTTGACAGATACGCAGTATTTT,CASSGGVLTDTQYF
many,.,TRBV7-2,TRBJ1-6,TGTGCCAGCAGCTTTCTCGTTTCACCCCTCCACTTT,CASSFLVSPLHF
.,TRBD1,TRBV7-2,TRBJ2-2,TGTGCCAGCAGCTTAGCGCCTACAGGGGCCGGGGAGCTGTTTTTT,CASSLAPTGAGELFF
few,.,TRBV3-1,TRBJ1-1,TGTGCCAGCAGCTCGAACAGGCAGACGAACACTGAAGCTTTCTTT,CASSSNRQTNTEAFF
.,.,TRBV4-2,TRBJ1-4,TGTGCCAGCAGCCAAGGATATGCAGAGGGGCGGACAGTTAATGAAAAACTGTTTTTT,CASSQGYAEGRTVNEKLFF
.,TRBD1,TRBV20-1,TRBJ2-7,TGCAGTGCTACCCAGACAGGGAGACACGTCGAGCAGTACTTC,CSATQTGRHVEQYF
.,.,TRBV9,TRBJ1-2,TGTGCCAGCAGCGTAGATCACAGGCGTAACTATGGCTACACCTTC,CASSVDHRRNYGYTF
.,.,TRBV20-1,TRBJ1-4,TGCATGATCAGGGAAGCAACTAATGAAAAACTGTTTTTT,CMIREATNEKLFF
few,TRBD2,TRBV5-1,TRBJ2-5,TGCGCCAGCAGTAACGGGGGGGCCCAAGAGACCCAGTACTTC,CASSNGGAQETQYF
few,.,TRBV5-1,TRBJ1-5,TGCGCCAGCAGCTTGTCGGAGAATCAGCCCCAGCATTTT,CASSLSENQPQHF
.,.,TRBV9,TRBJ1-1,TGTGCCAGCAGCGCCGAAGACAGGGAAGCTTTCTTT,CASSAEDREAFF
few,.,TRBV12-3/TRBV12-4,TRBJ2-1,TGTGCCAGCAGTTTAGGAGTGGGGAGCTCCTACAATGAGCAGTTCTTC,CASSLGVGSSYNEQFF
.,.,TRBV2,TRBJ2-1,TGTGCCAGAAGCTCGGTTTCGGTCTACAATGAGCAGTTCTTC,CARSSVSVYNEQFF
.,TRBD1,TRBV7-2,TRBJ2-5,TGTGCCAGCAGCTTAGCTGGGACAGGACTGTACCAAGAGACCCAGTACTTC,CASSLAGTGLYQETQYF
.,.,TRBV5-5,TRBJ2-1,TGTGCCAGCCCCGGGCTAAACTTCTCCTACAATGAGCAGTTCTTC,CASPGLNFSYNEQFF
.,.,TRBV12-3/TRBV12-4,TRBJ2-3,TGTGCCACCCGCACAGATACGCAGTATTTT,CATRTDTQYF
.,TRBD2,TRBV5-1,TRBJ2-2,TGCGCCAGCAGCATTGGACTAGCGGGGTACACCGGGGAGCTGTTTTTT,CASSIGLAGYTGELFF
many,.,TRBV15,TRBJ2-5,TGTGCCACCAGCAGAAATAGGGGGGGTGAGACCCAGTACTTC,CATSRNRGGETQYF
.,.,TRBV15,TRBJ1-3,TGTGCCACCAGCAGAGATAATACCAACTCTGGAAACACCATATATTTT,CATSRDNTNSGNTIYF
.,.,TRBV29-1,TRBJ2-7,TGCAGCGTTGCCGGGAACTACGAGCAGTACTTC,CSVAGNYEQYF
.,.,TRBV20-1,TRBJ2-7,TGCAGTGCCGCCGGGACGCGGGCCTACGAGCAGTACTTC,CSAAGTRAYEQYF
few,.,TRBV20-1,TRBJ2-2,TGCAGTGCTTTCTCTAGTGAAGGAGCCGGGGAGCTGTTTTTT,CSAFSSEGAGELFF
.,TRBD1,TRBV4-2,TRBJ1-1,TGTGCCAGCAGCCAACCCGGGACAGGGCACACTGAAGCTTTCTTT,CASSQPGTGHTEAFF
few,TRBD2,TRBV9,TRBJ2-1,TGTGCCAGCAGGAAACACCCGGGACTAGCGGGGGGGCTAGGTGAGCAGTTCTTC,CASRKHPGLAGGLGEQFF
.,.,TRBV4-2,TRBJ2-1,TGTGCCAGCAGCCAGGCCCCCAGAGGGGTACCCAACAATGAGCAGTTCTTC,CASSQAPRGVPNNEQFF